The 28 T cell receptor beta chains below all came from one sample that was sequenced in a study of cytomegalovirus exposure and HLA in healthy donors. Primers for the PCR totalled 60 Vbeta and 13 Jbeta. Data came from immunoSEQ multiplex PCR; TCRdb stores just in-frame clones and leaves some out. The sample lists about 150,000 clones; 80% to 90% were seen once. The sequencing input was PBMCs. These receptors originate from a boy aged 2 to 10 in good health and CMV-seronegative.

The J gene is TRBJ1-1, the V gene TRBV21-1. TRBV21-1 is annotated as a pseudogene. This CDR3 has 21 residues. The CDR3 sequence: CASRFEHGPGGGASVNTEAFF. In DNA, the CDR3 is TGTGCCAGCAGGTTCGAACATGGCCCTGGGGGGGGCGCGTCGGTGAACACTGAAGCTTTCTTT.

The CDR3 DNA sequence: TGTGCCAGCAGTTCCAGGGAAGCTGGGGCCAACGTCCTGACTTTC. Translated, it gives CASSSREAGANVLTF. V is TRBV28 and J is TRBJ2-6, with D tentatively TRBD1 (5 bases). This CDR3 comprises 15 residues. Germline CDR1 reads MDHEN; CDR2 reads SYDVKM. V lost 4 bases to trimming and J lost 2 bases, with 9 bases between them.

This sequence joins TRBV20-1 and TRBJ1-4; possibly TRBD1 for D (5 bases). Trimming removed 6 bases at V and 7 bases at J, with 9 bases between. The CDR3 has 11 residues. Germline CDR1 reads DFQATT; CDR2 reads SNEGSKA (reference sequence). The CDR3: CSAWGSEKLFF. In DNA form, the CDR3 reads TGCAGTGCCTGGGGCAGTGAAAAACTGTTTTTT.

This clone occurred a few times. This chain uses TRBV4-2 with TRBJ1-1; no firm D call. The germline V gene encodes CDR1 LGHNA and CDR2 YNFKEQ. The V gene lost 0 bases and the J gene lost 1 base, with 9 bases spanning the gap. The CDR3 loop spans 15 amino acids. Written as DNA, the CDR3 is TGTGCCAGCAGCCAAGATCTGAGGGCGAACACTGAAGCTTTCTTT. As protein: CASSQDLRANTEAFF.

The V call is TRBV29-1, the J call TRBJ2-1; D gene unclear. V was pared by 4 bases and J by 10 bases, with 23 bases between. CDR1 SQVTM and CDR2 ANQGSEA come from the germline V gene. CDR3 length: 15 residues. CDR3 nucleotide sequence: TGCAGCGTTGGTCGAGGTCGGTCCTTGTTCGGAGAGCAGTTCTTC. Translation: CSVGRGRSLFGEQFF.

V usage is TRBV29-1 and J usage is TRBJ1-1, with 8 bases that match TRBD1. V lost 7 bases and J lost 0; bases outside the gene matches: 4. The CDR3 has 13 amino acids. Per the germline V gene, CDR1 is SQVTM and CDR2 is ANQGSEA. CDR3 loop: CSARTGMNTEAFF. DNA for the CDR3: TGCAGCGCCCGGACAGGGATGAACACTGAAGCTTTCTTT. The full variable domain, in which reference TRBV29-1 and TRBJ1-1 provide the parts outside the CDR3, is SAVISQKPSRDICQRGTSLTIQCQVDSQVTMMFWYRQQPGQSLTLIATANQGSEATYESGFVIDKFPISRPNLTFSTLTVSNMSPEDSSIYLCSARTGMNTEAFFGQGTRLTVV.

The genes are TRBV5-1 and TRBJ2-7; D gene uncertain. Trimming cost V 0 bases and J 2 bases, with 9 bases left between them. The germline CDR1 and CDR2 sequences are SGHRS and YFSETQ. The CDR3 sequence is 14 residues long. The CDR3 reads CASSLDLRTYEQYF. The CDR3 nucleotides are TGCGCCAGCAGCTTGGATCTGAGAACCTACGAGCAGTACTTC.

V gene TRBV7-2 combines with J gene TRBJ1-1; D not resolved. The CDR3 is made up of 11 amino acids. Germline CDR1 and CDR2: SGHTA and FQGNSA. V lost 3 bases and J lost 11, with 10 bases in between. The chain's CDR3 is CASSFGSGAFF. CDR3 DNA sequence: TGTGCCAGCAGCTTTGGTTCGGGGGCTTTCTTT.

This sequence joins TRBV27 and TRBJ2-2, with D possibly matching TRBD1 (5 bases). The V gene lost 5 bases and the J gene lost 7 bases, with 14 bases spanning the gap. Per the germline V gene, CDR1 is MNHEY and CDR2 is SMNVEV (reference sequence). The CDR3 extends over 14 amino acids. This CDR3 reads CASSMFRVGGELFF. The DNA for the CDR3 is TGTGCCAGCAGTATGTTCAGGGTCGGCGGGGAGCTGTTTTTT.

The chain uses TRBV5-6 and TRBJ2-5, with no clear D. The CDR3 is 13 amino acids. Trimming took 0 bases from V and 4 from J, leaving 7 bases between them. The germline V gene encodes CDR1 SGHDT and CDR2 YYEEEE. CDR3 in DNA: TGTGCCAGCAGCTTGGGGAGACGAGAGACCCAGTACTTC. This translates into CASSLGRRETQYF.

This rearrangement joins TRBV5-4 to TRBJ1-4; 9 bases map to TRBD1. Germline V gene lookup returns CDR1 SGHNT and CDR2 YYREEE (reference sequence). The ends lost 2 bases at V and 7 bases at J; junction bases unmatched: 12. The CDR3 is 17 amino acids. DNA for the CDR3: TGTGCCAGCAGCTTCAACCCCCCGGGACAGGGAGGTGAAAAACTGTTTTTT. This sequence encodes CASSFNPPGQGGEKLFF.

The chain's CDR3 is CASSLTGGSNQPQHF. CDR3 bases: TGTGCCAGCAGTCTTACAGGGGGTAGCAATCAGCCCCAGCATTTT. The genes are TRBV7-9 and TRBJ1-5; TRBD1 agrees at 8 bases. The CDR3 loop spans 15 amino acids. CDR1 is SEHNR and CDR2 is FQNEAQ in the germline V gene (reference sequence). Trimming took 6 bases from V and 0 from J; bases not matched to a gene: 4.

This rearrangement joins TRBV7-9 to TRBJ1-4; D is unclear. V was shortened by 6 bases and J by 0 bases, with 11 bases between the two germline ends. The CDR3 consists of 15 residues. Germline loops: CDR1 SEHNR, CDR2 FQNEAQ (reference sequence). This CDR3 is CASSCLSATNEKLFF. Here the CDR3 DNA reads TGTGCCAGCAGTTGCTTGAGTGCAACTAATGAAAAACTGTTTTTT.

The rearrangement uses TRBV27 and TRBJ1-2; 10 bases are a match to TRBD1. Germline CDR1 MNHEY, CDR2 SMNVEV (reference sequence). The junction had 5 bases not matched to a gene; V was cut back by 3 bases and J by 7 bases. The CDR3 is 14 residues long. The CDR3 nucleotides read TGTGCCAGCAGTTTTGGGACAGGGGCGGGTGGCTACACCTTC. This translates into CASSFGTGAGGYTF.

J is TRBJ2-3 and V is TRBV25-1, with TRBD1 matching 9 bases. After removal of 4 bases from V and 3 bases from J, the junction contained 8 bases not matched to a gene. The CDR3 runs 16 residues. The germline V gene has CDR1 MGHDK and CDR2 SYGVNS. The DNA of the CDR3 is TGTGCCAGCAGTGCTCGGACAGGGGAAAGGACAGATACGCAGTATTTT. Residues: CASSARTGERTDTQYF.

This clone appeared a single time. The chain uses TRBV27 and TRBJ2-5, with 9 bases identical to TRBD1. The J call is uncertain, as TRBJ2-7 better fits the DNA end. Looked up from germline, CDR1 is MNHEY and CDR2 is SMNVEV (reference sequence). This CDR3 is built from 14 residues. As DNA, the CDR3 is TGTGCCAGCAGTCGACGACAGGGGGCCTACGAGCAGTACTTC. This codes for CASSRRQGAYEQYF.

This clone was observed once. V and J are TRBV9 and TRBJ2-1; 11 bases fit TRBD2. Looked up from germline, CDR1 is SGDLS and CDR2 is YYNGEE. V lost 2 bases, J lost 8 bases, and 9 bases stayed unmatched. This CDR3 comprises 16 residues. In nucleotides, the CDR3 is TGTGCCAGCAGCGTCGGGCTAGCGGGAGGTCGAGATGAGCAGTTCTTC. It codes for CASSVGLAGGRDEQFF.

In this sample, this clone turned up a few times. This chain links TRBV6-1 with TRBJ2-2, with D uncertain. The CDR3 has 17 residues. Trimming took off 2 bases at V and 0 bases at J, with 13 bases between the two ends. CDR1 and CDR2 from the germline V gene are MNHNS and SASEGT. Written as DNA, the CDR3 is TGTGCCAGCAGTGAATTGAGACACCCACCGAACACCGGGGAGCTGTTTTTT. Amino acids: CASSELRHPPNTGELFF.

This clone was observed a few times. This rearrangement joins TRBV6-6 to TRBJ1-2, with 9 bases identical to TRBD1. The germline CDR1 and CDR2 sequences are MNHNY and SVGAGI (reference sequence). V lost 6 bases, J lost 4 bases, and 6 bases stayed unmatched. This CDR3 has 14 residues. CDR3 sequence reads: CASSRGQGIYGYTF. The CDR3 region has the DNA TGTGCCAGCAGCCGAGGACAGGGGATCTATGGCTACACCTTC.

The chain has TRBV5-1 and TRBJ2-4; D gene ambiguous. V lost 3 bases and J lost 1, with 11 bases in between. The germline CDR1 and CDR2 sequences are SGHRS and YFSETQ. The CDR3 spans 15 residues. The DNA for the CDR3 is TGCGCCAGCAGCTCTGGGCTGATGGCCAAAAACATTCAGTACTTC. The encoded protein is CASSSGLMAKNIQYF.

V usage is TRBV5-1 and J usage is TRBJ2-3; 7 bases are a match to TRBD2. Germline V lookup: CDR1 SGHRS, CDR2 YFSETQ. V trimming: 0 bases; J trimming: 1 base; junction bases outside the gene matches: 5. The CDR3 totals 16 residues. This chain's CDR3 is CASSLVRAGGTDTQYF. CDR3 coding DNA: TGCGCCAGCAGCTTGGTCCGGGCGGGGGGCACAGATACGCAGTATTTT.

This chain joins TRBV27 and TRBJ2-7; D possibly corresponds to TRBD1 (8 bases). The CDR3 has 15 residues. The V end was cut by 5 bases, the J end by 0 bases, with 14 bases between. The germline CDR1 and CDR2 sequences are MNHEY and SMNVEV (reference sequence). In DNA, the CDR3 is TGTGCCAGCAGTGGACAGGGAGGGGGCTCCTACGAGCAGTACTTC. Translating gives CASSGQGGGSYEQYF.

The chain combines TRBV28 with TRBJ2-4, with 7 bases lining up with TRBD1. This CDR3 has 16 residues. V lost 6 bases, J lost 3 bases, and 11 bases stayed unmatched. Germline loops: CDR1 MDHEN, CDR2 SYDVKM. The CDR3 DNA reads as TGTGCCAGCAGGGGAGACAGGGAAGATGGCAAAAACATTCAGTACTTC. It yields the protein CASRGDREDGKNIQYF.

The gene calls are TRBV25-1 and TRBJ2-7; 11 bases map to TRBD1. CDR1 MGHDK and CDR2 SYGVNS come from the germline V gene. The V and J ends lost 4 bases and 6 bases, in that order; junction bases with no gene match: 5. This CDR3 contains 14 residues. The DNA of the CDR3 is TGTGCCAGCAGTGGGTCGGACAGGGGGCGCGAGCAGTACTTC. Translation: CASSGSDRGREQYF.

The J gene is TRBJ1-4, the V gene TRBV9; possible D gene TRBD1, 5 bases. V lost 0 bases to trimming and J lost 8 bases, with 17 bases between them. This CDR3 is built from 16 residues. CDR1 is SGDLS, CDR2 YYNGEE, per germline. The CDR3 DNA is TGTGCCAGCAGCGTAGGTGGTGACAGTTGGATAGAAAAACTGTTTTTT. Its translation: CASSVGGDSWIEKLFF. The full variable domain, rest sourced from reference TRBV9 and TRBJ1-4, is DSGVTQTPKHLITATGQRVTLRCSPRSGDLSVYWYQQSLDQGLQFLIQYYNGEERAKGNILERFSAQQFPDLHSELNLSSLELGDSALYFCASSVGGDSWIEKLFFGSGTQLSVL.

The rearrangement joins TRBV30 to TRBJ1-1; D is uncertain. Germline V lookup: CDR1 GTSNPN, CDR2 SVGIG (reference sequence). V was shortened by 7 bases and J by 3 bases, with 18 bases between the two germline ends. The CDR3 has 14 residues. The CDR3: CALRVWQVHTEAFF. In nucleotides, the CDR3 is TGTGCCTTGAGGGTTTGGCAGGTCCACACTGAAGCTTTCTTT.

The chain has TRBV12-1 and TRBJ2-7; no check of the table's D call, TRBD2, against the DNA was made. TRBV12-1 is shown as a pseudogene. The CDR3 is made up of 13 amino acids. The CDR3 sequence: CASSLRSGDEQYF. DNA of the CDR3: TGTGCCAGCAGCTTAAGGAGCGGGGACGAGCAGTACTTC.

The chain joins TRBV15 to TRBJ1-4; the match to TRBD1 covers 7 bases. The junction had 10 bases not matched to a gene; V was cut back by 1 base and J by 5 bases. The CDR3 is 17 residues long. Germline V gives CDR1 LNHNV, CDR2 YYDKDF (reference sequence). CDR3 residues: CATSRAPGGGTNEKLFF. The CDR3 DNA follows: TGTGCCACCAGCAGAGCTCCAGGGGGAGGCACAAATGAAAAACTGTTTTTT.